The rows below give T cell receptor beta chains drawn from one sample of a study of T cell responses to AZD1222 COVID-19 vaccine. Clones were sequenced by immunoSEQ multiplex PCR, and TCRdb holds only the in-frame ones, with some missing. The sample holds about 100,000 clones, more than 75% seen once. Material: peripheral blood, obtained 28 days after the second dose of the MenACWY control vaccine. Receptor source: an adult who received the MenACWY meningococcal vaccine as a control. CDR3s include the opening cysteine and the closing phenylalanine or tryptophan. A D gene is named only where the DNA matches it firmly. Clone size is not always given. Where it is, it says once, few, many or a class for expanded clones.

V	size	D	J	CDR3	DNA
TRBV5-8	.	.	TRBJ2-2	CASSLIATSELFF	TGTGCCAGCAGCCTCATAGCCACCTCGGAGCTGTTTTTT
TRBV19	once	.	TRBJ2-2	CASRPNLSTGELFF	TGTGCCAGTAGGCCAAACCTTAGCACCGGGGAGCTGTTTTTT
TRBV28	once	.	TRBJ2-7	CASSFWGRESYEQYF	TGTGCCAGCAGTTTTTGGGGTAGGGAGTCCTACGAGCAGTACTTC
TRBV19	.	.	TRBJ2-3	CASSIRGTDTQYF	TGTGCCAGTAGTATTAGGGGGACAGATACGCAGTATTTT
TRBV6-5	.	.	TRBJ1-2	CASSYSAGAYGYTF	TGTGCCAGCAGTTACTCTGCGGGGGCCTATGGCTACACCTTC
TRBV3-1/TRBV3-2	.	TRBD1	TRBJ1-1	CASSQMSDRLTEAFF	TGTGCCAGCAGCCAGATGTCGGACAGGCTCACTGAAGCTTTCTTT
TRBV18	once	.	TRBJ2-3	CASSPIEIGYPTDTQYF	TGTGCCAGCTCACCAATAGAGATCGGGTATCCCACAGATACGCAGTATTTT
TRBV29-1	.	TRBD1	TRBJ2-7	CSVQGQSREQYF	TGCAGCGTCCAGGGACAGTCCCGGGAGCAGTACTTC
TRBV7-2	.	.	TRBJ2-7	CASSLAGGAAVSYEQYF	TGTGCCAGCAGCTTAGCCGGTGGGGCCGCAGTCTCCTACGAGCAGTACTTC
TRBV10-1	few	.	TRBJ2-7	CASSGEGDEQYF	TGCGCCAGCAGTGGGGAAGGTGACGAGCAGTACTTC
TRBV6-2/TRBV6-3	few	.	TRBJ2-7	CASSPNAQRSYEQYF	TGTGCCAGCAGCCCAAACGCTCAGCGGTCCTACGAGCAGTACTTC
TRBV10-3	.	TRBD1	TRBJ1-1	CAISNQGAHTEAFF	TGTGCCATCAGTAATCAGGGGGCTCACACTGAAGCTTTCTTT
TRBV6-2/TRBV6-3	.	.	TRBJ2-3	CASSFQTDTQYF	TGTGCCAGCAGTTTTCAGACAGATACGCAGTATTTT
TRBV7-2	.	.	TRBJ2-7	CASSPVGGPYEQYF	TGTGCCAGCAGCCCGGTTGGGGGCCCCTACGAGCAGTACTTC
TRBV2	.	.	TRBJ2-5	CASSAGDQETQYF	TGTGCCAGCAGTGCCGGGGACCAAGAGACCCAGTACTTC
TRBV4-3	once	.	TRBJ1-1	CASSQDGAGSEAFF	TGCGCCAGCAGCCAAGACGGCGCAGGGTCTGAAGCTTTCTTT
TRBV6-5	.	TRBD1	TRBJ1-1	CASSRDRDTEAFF	TGTGCCAGCAGTCGGGACAGGGACACTGAAGCTTTCTTT
TRBV21-1	.	.	TRBJ1-1	CASSKALGALAFF	TGTGCCAGCAGCAAAGCGCTGGGCGCGTTGGCTTTCTTT
TRBV6-1	.	TRBD1	TRBJ1-6	CASSERGQANSPLHF	TGTGCCAGCAGTGAAAGGGGACAGGCTAATTCACCCCTCCACTTT
TRBV7-7	.	TRBD2	TRBJ2-2	CASSLNPSPGGGTGELFF	TGTGCCAGCAGCTTAAATCCCTCTCCCGGGGGGGGAACCGGGGAGCTGTTTTTT
TRBV18	.	TRBD1	TRBJ1-1	CASSPGTGGEYRGAFF	TGTGCCAGCTCACCAGGGACAGGGGGAGAGTACCGAGGAGCTTTCTTT
TRBV10-3	.	TRBD1	TRBJ1-1	CAISTGGSGTEAFF	TGTGCCATCTCGACAGGGGGCTCAGGCACTGAAGCTTTCTTT
TRBV4-1	.	.	TRBJ1-3	CASSQDPNSGNTIYF	TGCGCCAGCAGCCAAGATCCGAACTCTGGAAACACCATATATTTT
TRBV12-3/TRBV12-4	.	TRBD1	TRBJ1-2	CASNQDRGNGYTF	TGTGCCAGCAACCAAGACAGGGGAAACGGCTACACCTTC
TRBV20-1	.	.	TRBJ1-2	CSAVQHYGYTF	TGCAGTGCTGTACAGCACTATGGCTACACCTTC
TRBV9	.	.	TRBJ1-5	CASSPQGVRNQPQHF	TGTGCCAGCAGCCCCCAGGGCGTCCGCAATCAGCCCCAGCATTTT
TRBV11-3	.	.	TRBJ2-2	CASSSETGRVGELFF	TGTGCCAGCAGCTCCGAGACAGGGAGGGTCGGGGAGCTGTTTTTT
TRBV5-5	.	TRBD1	TRBJ1-4	CASTLPKTGTNEKLFF	TGTGCCAGCACCCTTCCAAAGACAGGGACTAATGAAAAACTGTTTTTT
TRBV11-2	.	.	TRBJ2-7	CASSPSPHMSSYEQYF	TGTGCCAGCAGTCCGAGTCCCCACATGAGCTCCTACGAGCAGTACTTC
TRBV28	.	.	TRBJ2-7	CASSFGLRLTRSFGYEQYF	TGTGCCAGCAGTTTTGGGTTAAGGCTTACTAGATCGTTTGGTTACGAGCAGTACTTC
TRBV2	few	.	TRBJ1-1	CASTQIRGGGTEAFF	TGTGCCAGCACCCAAATAAGGGGAGGAGGGACTGAAGCTTTCTTT
TRBV11-2	.	TRBD1	TRBJ2-1	CASSFRQGVYNEQFF	TGTGCCAGCAGCTTTCGACAGGGGGTCTACAATGAGCAGTTCTTC
TRBV20-1	.	.	TRBJ1-5	CSASSPAPTFNQPQHF	TGCAGTGCTAGTTCCCCCGCTCCGACCTTTAATCAGCCCCAGCATTTT
TRBV5-6	once	TRBD1	TRBJ2-7	CASSLVTTGGHEQYF	TGTGCCAGCAGCTTGGTTACGACAGGGGGCCACGAGCAGTACTTC
TRBV18	.	.	TRBJ2-7	CASSPPGAAAYEQYF	TGTGCCAGCTCACCACCGGGGGCGGCCGCCTACGAGCAGTACTTC
TRBV19	.	.	TRBJ2-7	CASSDEGTVSREQYF	TGTGCCAGTAGTGATGAGGGGACGGTTTCTCGCGAGCAGTACTTC
TRBV9	once	.	TRBJ2-4	CASSSGDRDIQYF	TGTGCCAGCAGCTCAGGAGATCGAGACATTCAGTACTTC
TRBV25-1	few	.	TRBJ2-1	CASSEQAEQQFF	TGTGCCAGCAGTGAACAAGCGGAGCAGCAGTTCTTC
TRBV27	.	.	TRBJ2-4	CASSWRGLAKNIQYF	TGTGCCAGCAGTTGGAGGGGGCTAGCCAAAAACATTCAGTACTTC
TRBV7-2	.	.	TRBJ2-1	CASSGGVRRFNEQFF	TGTGCCAGCAGCGGAGGAGTGAGGCGTTTCAATGAGCAGTTCTTC